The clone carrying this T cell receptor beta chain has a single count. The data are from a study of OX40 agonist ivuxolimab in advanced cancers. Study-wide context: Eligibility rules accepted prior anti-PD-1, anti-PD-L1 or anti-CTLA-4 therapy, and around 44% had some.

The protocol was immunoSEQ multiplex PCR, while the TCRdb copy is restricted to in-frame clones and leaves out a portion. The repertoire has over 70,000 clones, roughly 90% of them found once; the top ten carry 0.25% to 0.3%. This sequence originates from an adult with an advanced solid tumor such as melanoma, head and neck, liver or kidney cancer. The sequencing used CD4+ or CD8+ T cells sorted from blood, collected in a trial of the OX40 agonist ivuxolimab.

CDR3 coding DNA: TGTGCCAGCAGTGACTCTAGGGCAGATACGCAGTATTTT. Protein: CASSDSRADTQYF. J is TRBJ2-3 and V is TRBV6-4, with D uncertain. In germline, CDR1 is MRHNA, CDR2 SNTAGT. The CDR3 is 13 residues long. The ends were cut back, 0 bases at V and 4 bases at J, with 5 bases in the middle.